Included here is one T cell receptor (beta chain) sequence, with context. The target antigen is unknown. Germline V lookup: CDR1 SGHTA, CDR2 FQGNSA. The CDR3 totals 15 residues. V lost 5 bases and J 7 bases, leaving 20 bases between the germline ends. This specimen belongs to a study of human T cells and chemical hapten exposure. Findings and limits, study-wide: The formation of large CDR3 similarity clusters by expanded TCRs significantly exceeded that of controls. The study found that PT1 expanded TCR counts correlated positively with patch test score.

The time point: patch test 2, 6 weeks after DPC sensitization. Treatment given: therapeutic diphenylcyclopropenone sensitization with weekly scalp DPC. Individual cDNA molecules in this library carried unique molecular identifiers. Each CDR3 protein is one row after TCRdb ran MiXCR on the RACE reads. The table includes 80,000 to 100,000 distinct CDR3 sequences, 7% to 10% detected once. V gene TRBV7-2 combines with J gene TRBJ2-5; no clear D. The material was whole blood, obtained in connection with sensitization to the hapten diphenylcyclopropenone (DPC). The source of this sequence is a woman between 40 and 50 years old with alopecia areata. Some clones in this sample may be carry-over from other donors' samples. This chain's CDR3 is CASSGEFDWLGTQYF. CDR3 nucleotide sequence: TGTGCCAGCAGCGGGGAATTTGATTGGCTAGGGACCCAGTACTTC. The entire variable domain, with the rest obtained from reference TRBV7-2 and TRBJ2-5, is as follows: GAGVSQSPSNKVTEKGKDVELRCDPISGHTALYWYRQSLGQGLEFLIYFQGNSAPDKSGLPSDRFSAERTGGSVSTLTIQRTQQEDSAVYLCASSGEFDWLGTQYFGPGTRLLVL.